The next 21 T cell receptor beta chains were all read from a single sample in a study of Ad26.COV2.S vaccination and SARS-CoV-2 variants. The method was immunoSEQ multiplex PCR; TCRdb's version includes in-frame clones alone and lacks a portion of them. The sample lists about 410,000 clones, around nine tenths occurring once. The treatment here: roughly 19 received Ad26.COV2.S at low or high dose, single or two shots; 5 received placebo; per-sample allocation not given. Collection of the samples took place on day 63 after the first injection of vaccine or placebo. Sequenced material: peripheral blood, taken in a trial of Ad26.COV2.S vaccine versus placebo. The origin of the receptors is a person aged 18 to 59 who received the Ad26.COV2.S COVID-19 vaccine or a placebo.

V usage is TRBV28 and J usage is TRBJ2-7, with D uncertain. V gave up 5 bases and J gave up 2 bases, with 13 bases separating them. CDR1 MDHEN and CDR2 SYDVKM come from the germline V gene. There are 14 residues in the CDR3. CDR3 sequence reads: CASSPATGPYEQYF. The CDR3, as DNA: TGTGCCAGCAGTCCAGCCACCGGGCCCTACGAGCAGTACTTC.

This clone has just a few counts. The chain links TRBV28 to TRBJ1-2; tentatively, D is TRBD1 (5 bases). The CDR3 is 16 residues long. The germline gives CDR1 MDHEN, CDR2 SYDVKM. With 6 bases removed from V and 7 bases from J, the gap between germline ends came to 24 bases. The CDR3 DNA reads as TGTGCCAGCAGCCCCCCCTGGTCAGGGCCTTCGGTTGGCTACACCTTC. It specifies CASSPPWSGPSVGYTF.

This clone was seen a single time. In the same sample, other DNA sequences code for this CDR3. CDR3 in DNA: TGCGCCAGCAGCTTGGGGGAGAACACTGAAGCTTTCTTT. Protein product: CASSLGENTEAFF. The chain couples TRBV5-1 to TRBJ1-1; D call uncertain. The length of the CDR3 is 13 residues. Germline loops: CDR1 SGHRS, CDR2 YFSETQ. V dropped 0 bases and J dropped 1 base, with 4 bases sitting between them.

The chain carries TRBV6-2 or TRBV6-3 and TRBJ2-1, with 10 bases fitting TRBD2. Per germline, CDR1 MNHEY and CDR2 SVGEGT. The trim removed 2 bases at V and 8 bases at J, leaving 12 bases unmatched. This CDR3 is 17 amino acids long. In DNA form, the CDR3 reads TGTGCCAGCAGTTACGTGGTTTGGCCTAGCGGGAGCTATGAGCAGTTCTTC. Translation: CASSYVVWPSGSYEQFF.

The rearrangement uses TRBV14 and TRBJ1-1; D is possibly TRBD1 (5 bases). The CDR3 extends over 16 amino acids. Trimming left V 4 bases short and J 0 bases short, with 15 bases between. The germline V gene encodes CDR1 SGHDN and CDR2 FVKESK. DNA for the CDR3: TGTGCCAGCAGCCCCGGGGCAGCGGGCATGAACACTGAAGCTTTCTTT. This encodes CASSPGAAGMNTEAFF.

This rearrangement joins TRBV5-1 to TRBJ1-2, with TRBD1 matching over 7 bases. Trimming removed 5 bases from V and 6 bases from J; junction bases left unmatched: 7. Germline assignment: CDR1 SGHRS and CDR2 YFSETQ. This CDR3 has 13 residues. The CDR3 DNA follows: TGCGCCAGCAGGACCGGGACAGCCAATGGCTACACCTTC. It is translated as CASRTGTANGYTF.

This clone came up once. The DNA of the CDR3 is TGTGCCAGCAGCGCAAGTCTTCTGGCCTACAATGAGCAGTTCTTC. Its translation is CASSASLLAYNEQFF. This chain uses TRBV7-9 with TRBJ2-1; D gene ambiguous. Trimming removed 5 bases at V and 2 bases at J, with 13 bases between. Germline CDR1 is SEHNR and CDR2 is FQNEAQ (reference sequence). This CDR3 contains 15 residues.

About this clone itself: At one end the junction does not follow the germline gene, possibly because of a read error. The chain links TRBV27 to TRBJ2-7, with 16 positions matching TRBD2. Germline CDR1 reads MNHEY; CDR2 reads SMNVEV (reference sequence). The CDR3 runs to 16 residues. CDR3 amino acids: CASSPLPGTSGRASNF. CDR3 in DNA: TGTGCCAGCAGTCCTTTACCCGGGACTAGCGGGAGGGCCTCTAACTTC.

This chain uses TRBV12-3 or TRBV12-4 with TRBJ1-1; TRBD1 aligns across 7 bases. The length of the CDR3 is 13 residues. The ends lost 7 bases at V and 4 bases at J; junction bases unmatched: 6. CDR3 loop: CASNRQGSTEAFF. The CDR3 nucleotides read TGTGCCAGCAATCGACAGGGAAGCACTGAAGCTTTCTTT.

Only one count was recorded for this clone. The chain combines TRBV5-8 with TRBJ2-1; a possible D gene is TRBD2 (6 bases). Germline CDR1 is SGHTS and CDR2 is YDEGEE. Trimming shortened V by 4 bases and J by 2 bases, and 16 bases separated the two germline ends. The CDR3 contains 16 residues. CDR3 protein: CASSPRGSGTYNEQFF. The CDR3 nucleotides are TGTGCCAGCAGCCCCCGGGGTAGCGGAACCTACAATGAGCAGTTCTTC.

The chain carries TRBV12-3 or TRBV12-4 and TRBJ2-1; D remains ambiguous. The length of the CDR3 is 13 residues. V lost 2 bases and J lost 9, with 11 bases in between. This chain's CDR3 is CASSLMVYSEQFF. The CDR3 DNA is TGTGCCAGCAGTTTAATGGTCTACTCTGAGCAGTTCTTC.

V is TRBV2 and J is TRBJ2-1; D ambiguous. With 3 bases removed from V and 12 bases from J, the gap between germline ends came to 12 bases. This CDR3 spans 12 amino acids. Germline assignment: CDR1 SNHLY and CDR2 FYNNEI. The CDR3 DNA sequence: TGTGCCAGCAGTGAGCTCCCGTCGGGGCAGTTCTTC. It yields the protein CASSELPSGQFF.

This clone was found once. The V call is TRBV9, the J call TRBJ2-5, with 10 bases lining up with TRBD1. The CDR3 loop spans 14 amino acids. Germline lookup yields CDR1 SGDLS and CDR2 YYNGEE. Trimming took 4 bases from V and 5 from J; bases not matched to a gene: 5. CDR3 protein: CASSRTGGKETQYF. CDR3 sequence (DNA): TGTGCCAGCAGCCGGACAGGGGGTAAGGAGACCCAGTACTTC.

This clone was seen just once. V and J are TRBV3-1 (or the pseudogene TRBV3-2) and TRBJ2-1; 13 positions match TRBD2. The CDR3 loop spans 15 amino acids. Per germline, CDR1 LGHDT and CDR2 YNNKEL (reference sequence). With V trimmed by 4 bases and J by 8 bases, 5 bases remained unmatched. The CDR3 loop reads CASSRTSGSADEQFF. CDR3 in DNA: TGTGCCAGCAGCCGGACTAGCGGGAGCGCGGATGAGCAGTTCTTC.

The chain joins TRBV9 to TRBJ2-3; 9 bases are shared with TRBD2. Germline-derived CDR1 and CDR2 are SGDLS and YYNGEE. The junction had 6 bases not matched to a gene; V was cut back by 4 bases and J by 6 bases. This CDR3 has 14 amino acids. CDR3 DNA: TGTGCCAGCAGCTCGTCAGCGGGAGGCGATACGCAGTATTTT. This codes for CASSSSAGGDTQYF.

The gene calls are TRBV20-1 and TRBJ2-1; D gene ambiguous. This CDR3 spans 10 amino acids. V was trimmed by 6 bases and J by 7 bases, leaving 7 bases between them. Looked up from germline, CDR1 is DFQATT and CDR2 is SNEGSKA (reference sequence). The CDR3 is CSAFRNEQFF. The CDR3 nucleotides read TGCAGTGCGTTCAGGAATGAGCAGTTCTTC.

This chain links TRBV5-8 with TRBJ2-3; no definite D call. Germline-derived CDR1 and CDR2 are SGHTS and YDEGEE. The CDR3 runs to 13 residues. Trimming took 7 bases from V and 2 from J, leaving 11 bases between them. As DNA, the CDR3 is TGTGCCAGCGGGCGGTCAACCACAGATACGCAGTATTTT. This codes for CASGRSTTDTQYF.

CDR3 coding DNA: TGTGCCAGCAGCTTGGTAAGGGCAGGGAATGAGCAGTTCTTC. Its translation is CASSLVRAGNEQFF. The genes are TRBV11-2 and TRBJ2-1; D possibly corresponds to TRBD1 (5 bases). CDR1 and CDR2 (germline): SGHAT, FQNNGV. V was trimmed by 3 bases and J by 7 bases, leaving 13 bases between them. CDR3 size: 14 residues.

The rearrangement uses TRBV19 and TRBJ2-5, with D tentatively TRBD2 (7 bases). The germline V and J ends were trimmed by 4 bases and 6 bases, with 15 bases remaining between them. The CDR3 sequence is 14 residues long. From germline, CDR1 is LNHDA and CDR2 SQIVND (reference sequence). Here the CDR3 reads CASSTAGAIKTQYF. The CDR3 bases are TGTGCCAGTAGTACCGCGGGGGCTATAAAGACCCAGTACTTC.

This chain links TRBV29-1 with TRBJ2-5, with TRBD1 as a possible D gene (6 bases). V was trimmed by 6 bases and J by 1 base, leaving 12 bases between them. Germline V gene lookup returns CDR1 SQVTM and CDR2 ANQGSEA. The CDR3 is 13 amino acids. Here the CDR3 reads CSVGHSFQETQYF. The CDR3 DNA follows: TGCAGCGTGGGACATTCTTTCCAAGAGACCCAGTACTTC.

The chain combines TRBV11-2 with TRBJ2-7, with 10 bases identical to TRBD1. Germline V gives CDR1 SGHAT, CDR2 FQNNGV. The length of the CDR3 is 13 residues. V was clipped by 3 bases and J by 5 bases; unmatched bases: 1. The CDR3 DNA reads TGTGCCAGCAGCTTGACAGGGGGCCACGAGCAGTACTTC. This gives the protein CASSLTGGHEQYF.